This T cell receptor (beta chain) is drawn from a study of blood T cell repertoires in COVID-19. Study as a whole: Specimens from acute and convalescent COVID-19 originated in the United States, Italy and Spain. PBMCs, B-cell-depleted T cells, or T cells provided the cDNA or gDNA that made up the material.

This clone was detected once. Other DNA sequences in this sample translate to the same CDR3. In the original workflow: Reference gene primers were amplified, and this amplification served to estimate nucleated cell counts. Method: immunoSEQ multiplex PCR; TCRdb's copy keeps in-frame clones and lacks some. Clone size and V and J calls were adopted from that table, with D and trimming inferred from the DNA. The table lists some 110,000 clones, over 75% of them singletons. Germline V gene sequence: CDR1 SGHTA, CDR2 FQGNSA. V dropped 6 bases and J dropped 4 bases, with 12 bases sitting between them. CDR3 size: 13 residues.

The chain has TRBV7-2 and TRBJ1-2; weak D call: TRBD1 (6 bases). The clonotype was recovered from a man in his fifties or sixties with active or convalescent COVID-19. Sequencing was carried out using peripheral blood. The chain's CDR3 is CASSSDRAYGYTF. CDR3 in DNA: TGTGCCAGCAGTTCGGACAGAGCCTATGGCTACACCTTC.